The 20 T cell receptor beta chains listed next were all sequenced from one sample in a study of human T cells and chemical hapten exposure. TCRdb passed the RACE reads through MiXCR, listing each CDR3 protein once. The sample records 70,000 to 85,000 distinct CDR3 sequences, over 7% being singletons. Time point defined: healthy volunteer bleed at 6 weeks. The starting material, unfractionated whole blood, was used for total RNA extraction. The specimen sequenced was whole blood. Receptors were obtained from a male donor in good health. Some clones in this sample may be carry-over from other donors' samples.

The chain links TRBV29-1 to TRBJ2-5, with 7 bases lining up with TRBD2. V was pared by 8 bases and J by 4 bases, with 16 bases of the junction left unmatched. Germline CDR1 reads SQVTM; CDR2 reads ANQGSEA. There are 15 residues in the CDR3. The CDR3 loop reads CSTAFGGGLGETQYF. In DNA, the CDR3 is TGCAGCACGGCCTTTGGCGGGGGACTCGGAGAGACCCAGTACTTC.

The chain joins TRBV2 to TRBJ2-1; D is possibly TRBD1 or TRBD2 (5 bases each). Germline CDR1 is SNHLY and CDR2 is FYNNEI. V gave up 4 bases and J gave up 2 bases, with 15 bases separating them. The CDR3 is 16 amino acids. CDR3 protein: CASSGTLGATYNEQFF. CDR3 in DNA: TGTGCCAGCAGTGGTACTCTCGGGGCGACCTACAATGAGCAGTTCTTC.

V usage is TRBV3-1 and J usage is TRBJ1-1; D possibly corresponds to TRBD1 (6 bases). Germline CDR1 is LGHDT and CDR2 is YNNKEL (reference sequence). The CDR3 sequence is 16 residues long. Trimming stripped 1 base from V and 1 base from J, with 13 bases between. The CDR3 region is CASSQVFGGPNTEAFF. CDR3 nucleotides: TGTGCCAGCAGCCAAGTGTTCGGGGGGCCGAACACTGAAGCTTTCTTT.

This chain uses TRBV20-1 with TRBJ2-7; D is undetermined. CDR1 is DFQATT, CDR2 SNEGSKA, per germline (reference sequence). The CDR3 runs to 12 residues. Between the trimmed V and J ends, which lost 2 bases and 6 bases, there was a span of 11 bases. The CDR3 protein is CSARSDLFEQYF. The CDR3 DNA is TGCAGTGCTAGATCCGATCTCTTCGAGCAGTACTTC.

This clonotype was counted only a few times. V usage is TRBV4-1 and J usage is TRBJ2-7; D gene ambiguous. V dropped 2 bases and J dropped 6 bases, with 17 bases sitting between them. CDR3 length: 15 residues. Germline loops: CDR1 MGHRA, CDR2 YSYEKL. This CDR3 reads CASSQIDARGTEQYF. In DNA, the CDR3 is TGCGCCAGCAGCCAAATAGACGCGCGTGGCACCGAGCAGTACTTC.

There are a few counts of this clonotype. The chain recombines TRBV27 with TRBJ1-1, with no clear D. V dropped 8 bases and J dropped 4 bases, with 17 bases sitting between them. The CDR3 loop spans 14 amino acids. Germline V CDR1 and CDR2: MNHEY, SMNVEV (reference sequence). Here the CDR3 reads CASGRGLWPTEAFF. CDR3 DNA: TGTGCCAGCGGGCGAGGACTCTGGCCCACTGAAGCTTTCTTT.

At least ten counts were recorded for this clonotype. The rearrangement links TRBV20-1 to TRBJ2-7; TRBD1 matches at 9 bases. Per the germline V gene, CDR1 is DFQATT and CDR2 is SNEGSKA (reference sequence). The trim removed 6 bases at V and 6 bases at J, leaving 9 bases unmatched. The CDR3 has 13 amino acids. The CDR3 DNA reads TGCAGTGCCGGGACAGGGCCGCTACGCGAGCAGTACTTC. Its translation is CSAGTGPLREQYF.

This clonotype was seen a few times. This chain uses TRBV12-3 or TRBV12-4 with TRBJ1-3, with no clear D. The V gene lost 2 bases and the J gene lost 2 bases, with 10 bases spanning the gap. CDR3 length: 15 residues. In nucleotides, the CDR3 is TGTGCCAGCAGTTTAAAGGGATGGGCTGGAAACACCATATATTTT. Translated, it gives CASSLKGWAGNTIYF.

This clonotype was recorded at least ten times. The rearrangement joins TRBV5-1 to TRBJ1-1; D might be TRBD1 (5 bases). The CDR3 runs to 13 residues. Germline CDR1 and CDR2: SGHRS and YFSETQ. The V gene lost 0 bases and the J gene lost 8 bases, with 11 bases spanning the gap. CDR3: CASSLDWGSEAFF. CDR3 nucleotide sequence: TGCGCCAGCAGCTTGGACTGGGGCAGCGAAGCTTTCTTT.

The chain couples TRBV20-1 to TRBJ2-1, with 7 nucleotides matching TRBD2. The CDR3 spans 15 residues. Germline values: CDR1 DFQATT, CDR2 SNEGSKA (reference sequence). Germline trimming cut 4 bases from V and 7 bases from J; bases unmatched to any gene: 13. The CDR3 coding sequence is TGCAGTGCTAACGGGGCTAGCGGTTATGGGAATGAGCAGTTCTTC. This gives the protein CSANGASGYGNEQFF.

This clonotype has just a few counts. The chain uses TRBV6-8 and TRBJ2-3; TRBD1 is a possible D gene (6 bases). CDR3 length: 18 amino acids. Per the germline V gene, CDR1 is MNHGY and CDR2 is SAAAGT. V dropped 1 base and J dropped 2 bases, with 19 bases sitting between them. The DNA for the CDR3 is TGTGCCAGCAGTTACTGGAGGTCCGGGACACCCTACACAGATACGCAGTATTTT. Its protein is CASSYWRSGTPYTDTQYF.

The J gene is TRBJ2-7, the V gene TRBV6-6; TRBD2 might be the D (7 bases). Trimming stripped 6 bases from V and 3 bases from J, with 15 bases between. The CDR3 is made up of 14 amino acids. The germline CDR1 and CDR2 sequences are MNHNY and SVGAGI (reference sequence). CDR3 amino acids: CASSRGGGDYEQYF. In DNA form, the CDR3 reads TGTGCCAGCAGCCGAGGGGGGGGGGACTACGAGCAGTACTTC.

V is TRBV10-3 and J is TRBJ2-1, with 10 bases lining up with TRBD1. Trimming took 10 bases from V and 7 from J; bases not matched to a gene: 10. Germline lookup yields CDR1 ENHRY and CDR2 SYGVKD. The CDR3 loop spans 14 amino acids. The CDR3 sequence is CATWGQGTGNEQFF. In DNA, the CDR3 is TGTGCCACCTGGGGACAGGGGACGGGTAATGAGCAGTTCTTC.

This clonotype appeared a few times. The chain joins TRBV7-9 to TRBJ2-5; either TRBD1 or TRBD2 may fit D (5 bases each). With 7 bases removed from V and 1 base from J, the gap between germline ends came to 13 bases. The germline CDR1 and CDR2 sequences are SEHNR and FQNEAQ (reference sequence). The CDR3 runs 14 residues. The CDR3 DNA reads as TGTGCCAGCAACCAGGGACGCAGCCAAGAGACCCAGTACTTC. This translates into CASNQGRSQETQYF.

This clonotype was seen at least ten times. The gene calls are TRBV12-3 or TRBV12-4 and TRBJ2-3, with 8 bases fitting TRBD2. The junction had 19 bases not matched to a gene; V was cut back by 5 bases and J by 0 bases. The CDR3 is 20 amino acids. CDR3 bases: TGTGCCAGCAGTCATCCCAGGCGGGGCCTAGCGGGCTCTAGCACAGATACGCAGTATTTT. It translates to CASSHPRRGLAGSSTDTQYF.

V and J are TRBV5-4 and TRBJ1-1, with 10 bases fitting TRBD1. CDR3 length: 15 residues. The germline V gene encodes CDR1 SGHNT and CDR2 YYREEE (reference sequence). V trimming: 4 bases; J trimming: 6 bases; junction bases outside the gene matches: 9. CDR3 sequence reads: CASSPGTGEFAEAFF. The CDR3 DNA follows: TGTGCCAGCAGCCCAGGGACAGGGGAGTTTGCTGAAGCTTTCTTT.

This clonotype showed up just a few times. The chain employs TRBV2 and TRBJ2-3; weak D call: TRBD2 (5 bases). The V gene's germline CDR1 is SNHLY and CDR2 FYNNEI. The germline V and J ends were trimmed by 1 base and 4 bases, with 15 bases remaining between them. The CDR3 loop spans 16 amino acids. CDR3 in DNA: TGTGCCAGCAGTGAAGACGGCGAGGGCTCGTCAGATACGCAGTATTTT. Residues: CASSEDGEGSSDTQYF.

The chain uses TRBV6-5 and TRBJ2-3; 13 nucleotides line up with TRBD2. V shed 2 bases and J 2 bases; nucleotides not matched to a gene: 4. The germline CDR1 and CDR2 sequences are MNHEY and SVGAGI. The CDR3 consists of 17 residues. CDR3 residues: CASSYQGLAGSTDTQYF. CDR3 in DNA: TGTGCCAGCAGTTACCAGGGACTAGCGGGATCCACAGATACGCAGTATTTT.

The chain carries TRBV5-6 and TRBJ2-5; D gene uncertain. Germline V gene lookup returns CDR1 SGHDT and CDR2 YYEEEE. CDR3 size: 14 residues. V lost 0 bases to trimming and J lost 5 bases, with 11 bases between them. The CDR3 protein is CASSLVTNLETQYF. The CDR3 DNA reads as TGTGCCAGCAGCTTGGTCACTAACTTGGAGACCCAGTACTTC.

CDR3 residues: CASSQGRDGYEQYF. The CDR3 DNA reads TGCGCCAGCAGCCAAGGCCGGGACGGCTACGAGCAGTACTTC. V usage is TRBV4-3 and J usage is TRBJ2-7; D may be TRBD1 or TRBD2 (5 bases each). The germline CDR1 and CDR2 sequences are LGHNA and YSLEER. Trimming removed 1 base from V and 3 bases from J, with 10 bases in between. CDR3 size: 14 residues.